This TCR beta chain was captured by sequencing in a study of blood T cells in healthy people across ages. Study findings and constraints: Roughly linear declines in TCR beta diversity per million T cells occurred with age.

V lost 2 bases to trimming and J lost 4 bases, with 12 bases between them. The CDR3 runs 14 residues. CDR1 is GTSNPN, CDR2 SVGIG, per germline (reference sequence). Details on this clonotype: What it binds is unknown.

Then a second PCR, running roughly 6 to 11 cycles, was carried out with a sample-barcoded 5' primer and a J-beta primer mix. TCRdb analysed the 5' RACE reads with MiXCR anew, one entry per CDR3 protein. The sample carries about 1.5 million distinct CDR3 sequences, approximately 43% recorded once. The sequencing sample was made of blood. This clonotype was obtained from a woman aged 18-30 years in good health. The chain carries TRBV30 and TRBJ1-5; D may be TRBD1 (5 bases). CDR3 DNA sequence: TGTGCCTGGAGTAAGGGACCGGTAAATCAGCCCCAGCATTTT. Translated, it gives CAWSKGPVNQPQHF. Together with reference TRBV30 and TRBJ1-5, the CDR3 gives the full variable domain: SQTIHQWPATLVQPVGSPLSLECTVEGTSNPNLYWYRQAAGRGLQLLFYSVGIGQISSEVPQNLSASRPQDRQFILSSKKLLLSDSGFYLCAWSKGPVNQPQHFGDGTRLSIL.